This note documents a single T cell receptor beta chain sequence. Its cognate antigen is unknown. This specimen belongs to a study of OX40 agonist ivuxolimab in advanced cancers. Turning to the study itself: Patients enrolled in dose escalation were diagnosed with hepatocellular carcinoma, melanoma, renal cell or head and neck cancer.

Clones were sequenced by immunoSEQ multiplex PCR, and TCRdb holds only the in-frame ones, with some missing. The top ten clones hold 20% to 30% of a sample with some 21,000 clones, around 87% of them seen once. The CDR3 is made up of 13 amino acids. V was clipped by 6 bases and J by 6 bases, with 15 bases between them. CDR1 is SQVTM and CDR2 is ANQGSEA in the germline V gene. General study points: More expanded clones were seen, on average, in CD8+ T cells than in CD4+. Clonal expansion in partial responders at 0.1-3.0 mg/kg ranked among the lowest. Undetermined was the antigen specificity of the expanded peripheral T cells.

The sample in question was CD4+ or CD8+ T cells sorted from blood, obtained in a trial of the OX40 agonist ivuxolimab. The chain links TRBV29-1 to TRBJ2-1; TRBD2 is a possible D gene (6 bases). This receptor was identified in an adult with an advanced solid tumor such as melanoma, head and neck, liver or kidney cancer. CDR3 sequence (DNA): TGCAGCGTCTTTAGTGGGGGGACCAATGAGCAGTTCTTC. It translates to CSVFSGGTNEQFF.